One sample yielded the 18 T cell receptor beta chains listed below, sequenced in a study of cytomegalovirus exposure and HLA in healthy donors. Primers: 60 Vbeta forward and 13 Jbeta reverse. Generated by immunoSEQ multiplex PCR, the TCRdb table keeps only in-frame clones and is missing some. The top ten clones hold less than 0.35% of a sample with some 190,000 clones, 86% of them seen once. Sequencing was performed on PBMCs. The receptors derive from a woman aged 25 to 45 in good health and CMV-seronegative.

This chain joins TRBV2 and TRBJ2-2; 15 bases are a match to TRBD2. The CDR3 is 17 amino acids. Germline V gene data show CDR1 as SNHLY and CDR2 as FYNNEI. The junction had 2 bases not matched to a gene; V was cut back by 4 bases and J by 2 bases. The CDR3 region has the DNA TGTGCCAGCAGTGGGACTAGCGGGAGGGCCAACACCGGGGAGCTGTTTTTT. Translated, it gives CASSGTSGRANTGELFF.

Only one count was recorded for this clone. The gene calls are TRBV5-1 and TRBJ2-7, with a weak D call TRBD2 (6 bases). Looked up from germline, CDR1 is SGHRS and CDR2 is YFSETQ. This CDR3 contains 13 residues. V lost 4 bases, J lost 7 bases, and 15 bases lay in between. The CDR3 loop is CASSPHDGGEQYF. The CDR3 region has the DNA TGCGCCAGCAGCCCCCATGATGGGGGGGAGCAGTACTTC.

The J gene is TRBJ2-3, the V gene TRBV6-5, with 8 positions matching TRBD2. Germline loops: CDR1 MNHEY, CDR2 SVGAGI. CDR3 length: 16 residues. Germline trimming cut 2 bases from V and 4 bases from J; bases unmatched to any gene: 8. The CDR3 coding sequence is TGTGCCAGCAGTTACACCCGGACTAGCAGGGCAGATACGCAGTATTTT. It yields the protein CASSYTRTSRADTQYF.

This chain connects TRBV28 to TRBJ1-2; TRBD1 is a possible D gene (5 bases). V lost 3 bases, J lost 2 bases, and 10 bases lay in between. This CDR3 contains 14 residues. From germline, CDR1 is MDHEN and CDR2 SYDVKM. CDR3: CASSFGGGNYGYTF. The CDR3 coding sequence is TGTGCCAGCAGTTTCGGCGGGGGGAACTATGGCTACACCTTC.

J is TRBJ2-7 and V is TRBV27; 10 positions agree with TRBD1. Germline CDR1 MNHEY, CDR2 SMNVEV (reference sequence). This CDR3 is 14 amino acids long. V lost 4 bases, J lost 4 bases, and 4 bases stayed unmatched. The CDR3 DNA reads as TGTGCCAGCAGTTGGACAGGGGGATGGTACGAGCAGTACTTC. It encodes CASSWTGGWYEQYF.

The chain recombines TRBV28 with TRBJ2-5; 7 bases are a match to TRBD1. With V trimmed by 2 bases and J by 5 bases, 8 bases remained unmatched. In germline, CDR1 is MDHEN, CDR2 SYDVKM. This CDR3 is 15 amino acids long. The CDR3: CASSLGQVRGETQYF. The CDR3 nucleotides read TGTGCCAGCAGTTTAGGACAGGTTAGAGGGGAGACCCAGTACTTC.

This clone has a handful of counts. The chain links TRBV7-2 to TRBJ2-2; 10 bases agree with TRBD2. V was pared by 1 base and J by 0 bases, with 5 bases of the junction left unmatched. The CDR3 has 18 amino acids. Germline V gene lookup returns CDR1 SGHTA and CDR2 FQGNSA. The CDR3 DNA is TGTGCCAGCAGCTTAGAGGGGACTAGCGCCCCGAACACCGGGGAGCTGTTTTTT. Its translation: CASSLEGTSAPNTGELFF.

The chain is built from TRBV7-9 and TRBJ1-2; D remains ambiguous. V was cut by 8 bases and J by 2 bases, with 12 bases left in between. Germline loops: CDR1 SEHNR, CDR2 FQNEAQ (reference sequence). The CDR3 runs to 13 residues. DNA for the CDR3: TGTGCCAGCCAGGCCTCAAACAACTATGGCTACACCTTC. It specifies CASQASNNYGYTF.

The V gene is TRBV5-1, the J gene TRBJ2-1; 14 bases are shared with TRBD2. This CDR3 has 17 amino acids. The V gene end was trimmed by 1 base and the J gene end by 8 bases; junction bases not matched to a gene: 8. Germline V gives CDR1 SGHRS, CDR2 YFSETQ. The CDR3, as DNA: TGCGCCAGCAGCTTGAGGGGGACTAGCGGGAGAGAGTATGAGCAGTTCTTC. Translated: CASSLRGTSGREYEQFF.

The DNA of the CDR3 is TGTGCCAGCATGCGGGACGCTCGGGCCATGAACACTGAAGCTTTCTTT. It codes for CASMRDARAMNTEAFF. The V and J genes are TRBV2 and TRBJ1-1; D perhaps matches TRBD1 (5 bases). The CDR3 runs to 16 residues. The V end was cut by 7 bases, the J end by 0 bases, with 18 bases between. The germline CDR1 and CDR2 sequences are SNHLY and FYNNEI.

The chain recombines TRBV5-4 with TRBJ2-7; 10 nucleotides agree with TRBD2. Losses at the gene ends were 4 bases for V and 3 bases for J; bases not matched to a gene: 4. The CDR3 length is 14 residues. Germline loops: CDR1 SGHNT, CDR2 YYREEE (reference sequence). Here the CDR3 reads CASSKGLADYEQYF. The CDR3 DNA reads TGTGCCAGCAGCAAAGGACTAGCGGACTACGAGCAGTACTTC. Based on the CDR3 plus reference TRBV5-4 and TRBJ2-7, the full variable domain is ETGVTQSPTHLIKTRGQQVTLRCSSQSGHNTVSWYQQALGQGPQFIFQYYREEENGRGNFPPRFSGLQFPNYSSELNVNALELDDSALYLCASSKGLADYEQYFGPGTRLTVT.

The chain employs TRBV19 and TRBJ1-1; D call uncertain. In germline, CDR1 is LNHDA, CDR2 SQIVND (reference sequence). The CDR3 runs to 11 residues. The V and J ends lost 7 bases and 1 base respectively, with 4 bases between them. CDR3 sequence: CASNKNTEAFF. CDR3 nucleotide sequence: TGTGCCAGTAACAAGAACACTGAAGCTTTCTTT.

To note about this clone: The same CDR3 can be traced to other DNA sequences in this sample. This chain uses TRBV7-9 with TRBJ2-1; TRBD1 agrees at 7 bases. The ends lost 3 bases at V and 4 bases at J; junction bases unmatched: 0. Germline V gene sequence: CDR1 SEHNR, CDR2 FQNEAQ (reference sequence). The CDR3 covers 13 residues. CDR3 sequence reads: CASSLTGYNEQFF. CDR3 DNA sequence: TGTGCCAGCAGCTTGACAGGGTACAATGAGCAGTTCTTC.

In this sample, this clone turned up once. The rearrangement joins TRBV15 to TRBJ2-5; D might be TRBD2 (6 bases). This CDR3 has 13 residues. Germline lookup yields CDR1 LNHNV and CDR2 YYDKDF (reference sequence). With 3 bases removed from V and 7 bases from J, the gap between germline ends came to 12 bases. The CDR3 nucleotides are TGTGCCACCAGCAGGGGACTCAGCGGGACCCAGTACTTC. Amino acid sequence: CATSRGLSGTQYF.

V is TRBV5-1 and J is TRBJ2-1; 8 nucleotides line up with TRBD2. Germline V CDR1 and CDR2: SGHRS, YFSETQ. Trimming cost V 3 bases and J 2 bases; bases outside gene matches: 7. The CDR3 contains 16 residues. CDR3 DNA: TGCGCCAGCAGCTGGGGTATAGCGGGGACCTACAATGAGCAGTTCTTC. This codes for CASSWGIAGTYNEQFF.

The V call is TRBV6-5, the J call TRBJ1-3; the D gene is possibly TRBD1 (5 bases). The CDR3 is made up of 12 amino acids. V dropped 7 bases and J dropped 1 base, with 5 bases sitting between them. Looked up from germline, CDR1 is MNHEY and CDR2 is SVGAGI. CDR3 sequence: CASKGSGNTIYF. Here the CDR3 DNA reads TGTGCCAGCAAGGGGTCTGGAAACACCATATATTTT.

CDR3 in amino acids: CASSPSLLAAYNEQFF. CDR3 DNA sequence: TGTGCCAGCAGCCCCTCGCTACTAGCGGCCTACAATGAGCAGTTCTTC. The rearrangement uses TRBV7-2 and TRBJ2-1, with 8 bases matching TRBD2. There are 16 residues in the CDR3. The trim removed 5 bases at V and 2 bases at J, leaving 8 bases unmatched. Germline V gives CDR1 SGHTA, CDR2 FQGNSA.

In DNA, the CDR3 is TGTGCCAGCACTGGGGAACAGGGCGGGAATCAGCCCCAGCATTTT. As protein: CASTGEQGGNQPQHF. The chain is built from TRBV6-1 and TRBJ1-5; possibly TRBD1 for D (6 bases). Germline-derived CDR1 and CDR2 are MNHNS and SASEGT. Trimming left V 7 bases short and J 4 bases short, with 17 bases between. The CDR3 consists of 15 residues.